The T cell receptor beta chain under discussion was sequenced for a study of shared clonotypes between healthy human individuals. The overall study: Serving as donors were two women and three men, whose ages spanned 18 to 49. Study-level points and caveats: In general, naive subsets displayed greater estimated richness than memory subsets did.

Turning to this clone: The antigen is undetermined.

Data came from immunoSEQ multiplex PCR; TCRdb stores just in-frame clones and leaves some out. The table has over 850,000 clones, about four fifths seen once. V was clipped by 4 bases and J by 7 bases; unmatched bases: 4. The CDR3 loop spans 13 amino acids. Per the germline V gene, CDR1 is ENHRY and CDR2 is SYGVKD. Naive CD45RA+ and memory CD45RA-negative subsets were split from CD4+ cells. This sequence joins TRBV10-3 and TRBJ2-1; 7 bases line up with TRBD2. This receptor was identified in a man between 18 and 35 years old in good health. Some clones in this sample may be carry-over from other donors' samples. The sequencing input was memory CD4+ T cells from PBMCs. The subset is: CD45RA-negative fraction. The CDR3 DNA sequence: TGTGCCATCAGTGGGGCGGGAGCAAATGAGCAGTTCTTC. Amino acid sequence: CAISGAGANEQFF.